Listed below are T cell receptor beta chains from one sample, sequenced in a study of blood T cell repertoires in COVID-19. The repertoire was sequenced with immunoSEQ multiplex PCR; TCRdb's copy has only in-frame clones and lacks some. The table shows about 220,000 clones, with 88% occurring only once. Sequencing was carried out using PBMCs or T cells enriched from blood (not recorded which). Receptors originate from a woman in her thirties who had recovered from COVID-19. Each CDR3 is given with its conserved first and last residue. The order of the fields is D gene, J gene, clone size, V gene, CDR3 protein, CDR3 DNA. The D gene is left open where the match is weak. The size of a clone is reported for some rows only, either as once, few or many, or as a class for expanded clones.

d_call: NA
j_call: TRBJ2-5
clone_size: NA
v_call: TRBV29-1
cdr3_aa: CSVEEMWEETQYF
cdr3_nt: TGCAGCGTTGAAGAGATGTGGGAGGAGACCCAGTACTTC

d_call: TRBD1
j_call: TRBJ1-1
clone_size: NA
v_call: TRBV7-3
cdr3_aa: CASSLGTVNTEAFF
cdr3_nt: TGTGCCAGCAGCTTAGGGACAGTGAACACTGAAGCTTTCTTT

d_call: TRBD2
j_call: TRBJ2-7
clone_size: NA
v_call: TRBV19
cdr3_aa: CASSTSPSGGSSYEQYF
cdr3_nt: TGTGCCAGTAGTACCAGCCCTAGCGGGGGGAGCTCCTACGAGCAGTACTTC

d_call: TRBD1
j_call: TRBJ2-6
clone_size: NA
v_call: TRBV5-4
cdr3_aa: CASSQGQGSGANVLTF
cdr3_nt: TGTGCCAGCAGCCAGGGACAGGGTTCTGGGGCCAACGTCCTGACTTTC

d_call: TRBD2
j_call: TRBJ2-7
clone_size: NA
v_call: TRBV7-2
cdr3_aa: CASSLISGPYEQYF
cdr3_nt: TGTGCCAGCAGCTTAATTAGCGGGCCTTACGAGCAGTACTTC

d_call: NA
j_call: TRBJ1-1
clone_size: NA
v_call: TRBV5-6
cdr3_aa: CASLRGGNTEAFF
cdr3_nt: TGTGCCAGCCTAAGGGGGGGTAACACTGAAGCTTTCTTT

d_call: TRBD2
j_call: TRBJ2-6
clone_size: NA
v_call: TRBV11-2
cdr3_aa: CASSWGGDGANVLTF
cdr3_nt: TGTGCCAGCAGCTGGGGAGGGGACGGGGCCAACGTCCTGACTTTC

d_call: TRBD1
j_call: TRBJ2-1
clone_size: NA
v_call: TRBV2
cdr3_aa: CASSWDRGQFF
cdr3_nt: TGTGCCAGCAGCTGGGACAGGGGGCAGTTCTTC

d_call: NA
j_call: TRBJ2-1
clone_size: NA
v_call: TRBV6-5
cdr3_aa: CASNPRRGAYNEQFF
cdr3_nt: TGTGCCAGCAATCCAAGAAGGGGCGCCTACAATGAGCAGTTCTTC

d_call: TRBD2
j_call: TRBJ2-3
clone_size: NA
v_call: TRBV2
cdr3_aa: CASSSHPWTSGTDTQYF
cdr3_nt: TGTGCCAGCAGTTCTCACCCTTGGACTAGCGGCACAGATACGCAGTATTTT

d_call: NA
j_call: TRBJ2-5
clone_size: once
v_call: TRBV18
cdr3_aa: CASSFGQKETQYF
cdr3_nt: TGTGCCAGCTCGTTCGGACAGAAAGAGACCCAGTACTTC

d_call: NA
j_call: TRBJ2-1
clone_size: NA
v_call: TRBV14
cdr3_aa: CASSQDLIAGYNEQFF
cdr3_nt: TGTGCCAGCAGCCAAGATCTAATCGCCGGTTACAATGAGCAGTTCTTC

d_call: TRBD1
j_call: TRBJ2-2
clone_size: NA
v_call: TRBV6-5
cdr3_aa: CASSWTGEDTGELFF
cdr3_nt: TGTGCCAGCAGTTGGACAGGGGAGGACACCGGGGAGCTGTTTTTT

d_call: NA
j_call: TRBJ1-2
clone_size: NA
v_call: TRBV4-3
cdr3_aa: CASSQDPTTGVNYGYTF
cdr3_nt: TGCGCCAGCAGCCAAGATCCCACTACGGGAGTCAACTATGGCTACACCTTC

d_call: TRBD1
j_call: TRBJ1-1
clone_size: NA
v_call: TRBV2
cdr3_aa: CARDRDTNTEAFF
cdr3_nt: TGTGCCAGGGACAGGGACACGAACACTGAAGCTTTCTTT

d_call: NA
j_call: TRBJ1-1
clone_size: NA
v_call: TRBV5-4
cdr3_aa: CASSLDQGRGTEAFF
cdr3_nt: TGTGCCAGCAGCTTGGATCAGGGGAGAGGGACTGAAGCTTTCTTT

d_call: NA
j_call: TRBJ1-3
clone_size: NA
v_call: TRBV10-3
cdr3_aa: CAISETRGGNTIYF
cdr3_nt: TGTGCCATCAGTGAGACCAGGGGTGGAAACACCATATATTTT

d_call: TRBD2
j_call: TRBJ2-3
clone_size: few
v_call: TRBV2
cdr3_aa: CASEVLAGQGTQYF
cdr3_nt: TGTGCCAGCGAGGTCCTAGCGGGGCAGGGTACGCAGTATTTT

d_call: TRBD1
j_call: TRBJ1-2
clone_size: NA
v_call: TRBV4-3
cdr3_aa: CASSQPGQGISGYTF
cdr3_nt: TGCGCCAGCAGCCAACCGGGACAGGGGATTTCTGGCTACACCTTC

d_call: TRBD1
j_call: TRBJ1-1
clone_size: few
v_call: TRBV18
cdr3_aa: CASSPIPDRAYENTEAFF
cdr3_nt: TGTGCCAGCTCACCAATCCCAGACAGGGCTTATGAGAACACTGAAGCTTTCTTT

d_call: NA
j_call: TRBJ1-1
clone_size: NA
v_call: TRBV29-1
cdr3_aa: CSVEDSGTEAFF
cdr3_nt: TGCAGCGTTGAAGATAGCGGTACTGAAGCTTTCTTT

d_call: NA
j_call: TRBJ2-7
clone_size: NA
v_call: TRBV12-3/TRBV12-4
cdr3_aa: CASSPPQGYEQYF
cdr3_nt: TGTGCCAGCAGTCCACCCCAGGGGTACGAGCAGTACTTC

d_call: TRBD2
j_call: TRBJ2-1
clone_size: NA
v_call: TRBV27
cdr3_aa: CASSGGLAGYNEQFF
cdr3_nt: TGTGCCAGCAGTGGGGGACTAGCGGGGTACAATGAGCAGTTCTTC

d_call: TRBD1
j_call: TRBJ2-7
clone_size: NA
v_call: TRBV5-1
cdr3_aa: CASSTGTALNEQYF
cdr3_nt: TGCGCCAGCAGCACCGGGACAGCTTTAAACGAGCAGTACTTC

d_call: TRBD1
j_call: TRBJ2-1
clone_size: NA
v_call: TRBV10-3
cdr3_aa: CAISESRDRGWNEQFF
cdr3_nt: TGTGCCATCAGTGAGTCACGGGACAGGGGTTGGAATGAGCAGTTCTTC

d_call: NA
j_call: TRBJ1-6
clone_size: NA
v_call: TRBV7-9
cdr3_aa: CASSFNNSPLHF
cdr3_nt: TGTGCCAGCAGCTTCAATAATTCACCCCTCCACTTT

d_call: NA
j_call: TRBJ1-2
clone_size: NA
v_call: TRBV4-3
cdr3_aa: CASGGPPYGYTF
cdr3_nt: TGCGCCAGCGGGGGCCCTCCTTATGGCTACACCTTC

d_call: NA
j_call: TRBJ2-3
clone_size: NA
v_call: TRBV4-3
cdr3_aa: CASSLGRGLDTQYF
cdr3_nt: TGCGCCAGCAGCCTCGGGAGGGGGCTGGATACGCAGTATTTT

d_call: NA
j_call: TRBJ1-4
clone_size: NA
v_call: TRBV19
cdr3_aa: CASTSLEYANEKLFF
cdr3_nt: TGTGCCAGTACCTCTCTGGAGTACGCTAATGAAAAACTGTTTTTT

d_call: NA
j_call: TRBJ1-6
clone_size: NA
v_call: TRBV5-6
cdr3_aa: CASSRGDRRVDSPLHF
cdr3_nt: TGTGCCAGCAGCCGAGGTGACAGGCGGGTTGATTCACCCCTCCACTTT

d_call: NA
j_call: TRBJ2-4
clone_size: NA
v_call: TRBV10-3
cdr3_aa: CANPGTRVPLNIQYF
cdr3_nt: TGTGCCAACCCCGGGACAAGGGTACCCTTAAACATTCAGTACTTC

d_call: TRBD1
j_call: TRBJ1-1
clone_size: NA
v_call: TRBV5-1
cdr3_aa: CASHRDRSGEAFF
cdr3_nt: TGCGCCAGTCATAGGGACAGGAGCGGTGAAGCTTTCTTT

d_call: NA
j_call: TRBJ2-7
clone_size: NA
v_call: TRBV15
cdr3_aa: CATSRDKYKGTYEQYF
cdr3_nt: TGTGCCACCAGCAGAGATAAGTACAAGGGGACCTACGAGCAGTACTTC

d_call: NA
j_call: TRBJ1-5
clone_size: NA
v_call: TRBV6-5
cdr3_aa: CASSWRFSNQPQHF
cdr3_nt: TGTGCCAGCAGTTGGAGGTTTAGCAATCAGCCCCAGCATTTT

d_call: TRBD1
j_call: TRBJ2-3
clone_size: NA
v_call: TRBV7-8
cdr3_aa: CASLDRGGSRTQYF
cdr3_nt: TGTGCCAGCCTAGACAGGGGCGGTTCGAGGACGCAGTATTTT

d_call: TRBD1
j_call: TRBJ1-6
clone_size: NA
v_call: TRBV2
cdr3_aa: CASSPRGLGTGSPLHF
cdr3_nt: TGTGCCAGCAGCCCACGCGGGCTTGGGACAGGCTCACCCCTCCACTTT

d_call: TRBD2
j_call: TRBJ2-1
clone_size: NA
v_call: TRBV15
cdr3_aa: CATSSRLSERGFYNEQFF
cdr3_nt: TGTGCCACCAGCAGTAGGCTCTCTGAGCGGGGGTTCTACAATGAGCAGTTCTTC

d_call: TRBD1
j_call: TRBJ2-7
clone_size: NA
v_call: TRBV10-3
cdr3_aa: CATMGQGYEQYF
cdr3_nt: TGTGCCACGATGGGACAGGGCTACGAGCAGTACTTC